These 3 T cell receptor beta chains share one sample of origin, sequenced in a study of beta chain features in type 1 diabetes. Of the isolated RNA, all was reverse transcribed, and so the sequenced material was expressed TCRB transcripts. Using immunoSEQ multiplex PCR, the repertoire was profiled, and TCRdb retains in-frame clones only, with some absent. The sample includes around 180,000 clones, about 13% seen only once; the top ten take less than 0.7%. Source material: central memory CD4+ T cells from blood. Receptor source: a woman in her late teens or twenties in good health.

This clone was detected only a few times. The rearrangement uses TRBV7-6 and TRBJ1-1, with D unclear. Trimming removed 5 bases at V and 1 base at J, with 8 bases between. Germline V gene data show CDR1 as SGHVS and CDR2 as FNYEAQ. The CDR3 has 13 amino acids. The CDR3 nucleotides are TGTGCCAGCAGCACCTCAGAGAACACTGAAGCTTTCTTT. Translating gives CASSTSENTEAFF. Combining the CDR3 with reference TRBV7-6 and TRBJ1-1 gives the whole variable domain GAGVSQSPRYKVTKRGQDVALRCDPISGHVSLYWYRQALGQGPEFLTYFNYEAQQDKSGLPNDRFSAERPEGSISTLTIQRTEQRDSAMYRCASSTSENTEAFFGQGTRLTVV.

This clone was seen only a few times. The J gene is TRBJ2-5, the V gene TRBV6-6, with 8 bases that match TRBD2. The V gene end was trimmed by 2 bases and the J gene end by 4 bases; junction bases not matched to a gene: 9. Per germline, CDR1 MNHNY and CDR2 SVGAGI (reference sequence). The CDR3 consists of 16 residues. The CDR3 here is CASSYRVAGFPETQYF. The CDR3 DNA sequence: TGTGCCAGCAGTTACCGGGTAGCGGGATTCCCAGAGACCCAGTACTTC.

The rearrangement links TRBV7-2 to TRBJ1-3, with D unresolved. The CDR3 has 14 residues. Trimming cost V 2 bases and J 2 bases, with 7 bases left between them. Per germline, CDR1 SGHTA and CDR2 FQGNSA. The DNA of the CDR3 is TGTGCCAGCAGCTTACTCTCCGCTGGAAACACCATATATTTT. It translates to CASSLLSAGNTIYF.